This entry describes one T cell receptor beta chain. Source study methods: Reference gene primer amplification gave estimated nucleated cell counts. Clones were read by immunoSEQ multiplex PCR, and TCRdb kept only the in-frame ones, dropping some. V and J calls and clone size are as listed in that table; D and trimming were resolved from the DNA. The sample consists of approximately 80,000 clones, under 85% of them appearing once. The length of the CDR3 is 19 residues. Germline V lookup: CDR1 SGDLS, CDR2 YYNGEE. The ends lost 4 bases at V and 2 bases at J; junction bases unmatched: 11. This sample was included in a study of blood T cell repertoires in COVID-19. Study as a whole: Italy, Spain and the United States were the sources of the convalescent and acute COVID-19 samples.

The chain combines TRBV9 with TRBJ2-6; 11 nucleotides align to TRBD1. The source material was peripheral blood. This sequence originates from a human donor in a cohort sampled during active COVID-19. CDR3 nucleotide sequence: TGTGCCAGCAGCCCCCTGGGAGGACAGGGGGCACCTGGGGCCAACGTCCTGACTTTC. Translation gives CASSPLGGQGAPGANVLTF.